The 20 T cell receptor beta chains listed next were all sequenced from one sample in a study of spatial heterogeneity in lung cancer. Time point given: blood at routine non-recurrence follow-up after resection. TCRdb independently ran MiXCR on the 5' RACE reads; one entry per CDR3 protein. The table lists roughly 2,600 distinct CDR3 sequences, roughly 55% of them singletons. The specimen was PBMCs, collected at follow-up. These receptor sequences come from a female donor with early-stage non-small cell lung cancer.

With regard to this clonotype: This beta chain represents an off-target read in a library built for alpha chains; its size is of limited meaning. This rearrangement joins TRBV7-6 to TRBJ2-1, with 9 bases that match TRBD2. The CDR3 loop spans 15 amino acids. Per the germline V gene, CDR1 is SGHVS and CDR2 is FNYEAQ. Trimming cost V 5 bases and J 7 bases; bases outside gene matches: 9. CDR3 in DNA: TGTGCCAGCAGCGGGGGGGGGACTAGCTATAATGAGCAGTTCTTC. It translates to CASSGGGTSYNEQFF.

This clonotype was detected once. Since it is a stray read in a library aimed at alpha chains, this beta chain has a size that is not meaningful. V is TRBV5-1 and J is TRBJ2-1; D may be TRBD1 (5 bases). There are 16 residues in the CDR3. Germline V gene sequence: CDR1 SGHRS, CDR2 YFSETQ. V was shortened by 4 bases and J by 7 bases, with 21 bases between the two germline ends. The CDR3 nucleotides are TGCGCCAGCAGCCCAGGGATGTTTCAGTTGGGGAATGAGCAGTTCTTC. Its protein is CASSPGMFQLGNEQFF.

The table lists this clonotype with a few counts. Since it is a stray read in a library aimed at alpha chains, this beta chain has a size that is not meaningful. The CDR3 nucleotides read TGTGCCAGCAGCGAAGCGGGGGCCCCCGGAGAGCAGTACGTC. Translating it yields CASSEAGAPGEQYV. The chain combines TRBV21-1 with TRBJ2-7; TRBD1, as called in the table, went unchecked against the DNA. TRBV21-1 is labeled a pseudogene. The CDR3 has 14 amino acids.

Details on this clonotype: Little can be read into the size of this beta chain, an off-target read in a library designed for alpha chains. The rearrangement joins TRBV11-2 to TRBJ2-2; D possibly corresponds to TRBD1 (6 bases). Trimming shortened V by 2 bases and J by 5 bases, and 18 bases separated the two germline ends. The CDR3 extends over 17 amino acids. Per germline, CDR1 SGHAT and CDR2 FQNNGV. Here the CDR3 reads CASSLLSGHLRTGELFF. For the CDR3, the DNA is TGTGCCAGCAGCTTACTTTCGGGACACCTGAGGACCGGGGAGCTGTTTTTT.

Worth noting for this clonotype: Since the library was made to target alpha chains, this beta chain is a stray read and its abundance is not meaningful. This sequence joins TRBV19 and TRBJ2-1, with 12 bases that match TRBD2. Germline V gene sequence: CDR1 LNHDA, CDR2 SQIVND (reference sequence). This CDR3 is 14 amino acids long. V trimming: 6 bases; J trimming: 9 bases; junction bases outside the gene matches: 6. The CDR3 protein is CASSGLAGRGEQFF. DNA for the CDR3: TGTGCCAGTAGCGGACTAGCGGGACGGGGTGAGCAGTTCTTC.

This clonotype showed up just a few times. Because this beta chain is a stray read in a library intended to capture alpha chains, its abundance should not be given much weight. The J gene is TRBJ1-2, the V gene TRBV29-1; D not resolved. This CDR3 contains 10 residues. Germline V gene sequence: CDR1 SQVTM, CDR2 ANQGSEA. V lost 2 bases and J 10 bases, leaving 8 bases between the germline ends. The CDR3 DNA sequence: TGCAGCGTTGAAATTGCCACCTACACCTTC. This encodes CSVEIATYTF.

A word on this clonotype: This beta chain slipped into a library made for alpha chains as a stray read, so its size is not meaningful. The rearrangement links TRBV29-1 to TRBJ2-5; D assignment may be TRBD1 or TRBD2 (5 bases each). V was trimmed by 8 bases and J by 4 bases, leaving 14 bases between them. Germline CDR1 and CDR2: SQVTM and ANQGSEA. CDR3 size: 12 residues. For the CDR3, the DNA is TGCAGCTCTACTAGGGACCGAGAGACCCAGTACTTC. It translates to CSSTRDRETQYF.

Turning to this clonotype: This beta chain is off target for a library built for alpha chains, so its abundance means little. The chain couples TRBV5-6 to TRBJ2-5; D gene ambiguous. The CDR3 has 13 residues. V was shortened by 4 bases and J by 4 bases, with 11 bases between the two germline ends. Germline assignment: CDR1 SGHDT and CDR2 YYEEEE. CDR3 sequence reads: CASSLERSETQYF. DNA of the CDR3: TGTGCCAGCAGCCTAGAACGATCAGAGACCCAGTACTTC.

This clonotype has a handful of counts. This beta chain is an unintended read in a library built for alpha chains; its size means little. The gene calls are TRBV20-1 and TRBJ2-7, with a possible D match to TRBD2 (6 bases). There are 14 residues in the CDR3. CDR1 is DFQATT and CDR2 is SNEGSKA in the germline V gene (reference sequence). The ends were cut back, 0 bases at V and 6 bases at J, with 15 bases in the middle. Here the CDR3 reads CSAREGTLPTEQYF. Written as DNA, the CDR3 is TGCAGTGCTAGAGAAGGGACTCTCCCAACCGAGCAGTACTTC.

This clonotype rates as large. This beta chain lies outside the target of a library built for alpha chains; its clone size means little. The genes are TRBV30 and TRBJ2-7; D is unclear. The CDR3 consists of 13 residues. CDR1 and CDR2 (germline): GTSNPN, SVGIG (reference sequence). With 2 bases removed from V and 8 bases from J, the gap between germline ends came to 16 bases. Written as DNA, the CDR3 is TGTGCCTGGAGTCTCAATGACCGGGTAAAGCAGTACTTC. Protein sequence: CAWSLNDRVKQYF. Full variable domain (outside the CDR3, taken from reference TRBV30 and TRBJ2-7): SQTIHQWPATLVQPVGSPLSLECTVEGTSNPNLYWYRQAAGRGLQLLFYSVGIGQISSEVPQNLSASRPQDRQFILSSKKLLLSDSGFYLCAWSLNDRVKQYFGPGTRLTVT.

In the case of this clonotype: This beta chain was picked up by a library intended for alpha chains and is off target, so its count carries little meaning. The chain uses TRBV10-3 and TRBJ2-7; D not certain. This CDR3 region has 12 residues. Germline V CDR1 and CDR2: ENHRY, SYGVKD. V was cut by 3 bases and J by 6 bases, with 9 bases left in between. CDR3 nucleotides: TGTGCCATCAGTGAAGTTGTGAGCGAGCAGTACTTC. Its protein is CAISEVVSEQYF.

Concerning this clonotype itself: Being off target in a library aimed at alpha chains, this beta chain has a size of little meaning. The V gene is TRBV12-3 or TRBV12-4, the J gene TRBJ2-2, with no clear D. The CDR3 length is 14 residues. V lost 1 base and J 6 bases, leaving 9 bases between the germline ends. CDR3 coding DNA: TGTGCCAGCAGTTTAGTTATAGGCGCCGGGGAGCTGTTTTTT. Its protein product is CASSLVIGAGELFF.

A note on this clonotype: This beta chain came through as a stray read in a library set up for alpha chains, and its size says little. For the CDR3, the DNA is TGTGCCAGCAGCCCCAGGGACACAAGCTCTGGAAACACCATATATTTT. It yields the protein CASSPRDTSSGNTIYF. The chain carries TRBV7-9 and TRBJ1-3; D might be TRBD1 (6 bases). Germline values: CDR1 SEHNR, CDR2 FQNEAQ (reference sequence). CDR3 size: 16 residues. V was cut by 5 bases and J by 0 bases, with 14 bases left in between.

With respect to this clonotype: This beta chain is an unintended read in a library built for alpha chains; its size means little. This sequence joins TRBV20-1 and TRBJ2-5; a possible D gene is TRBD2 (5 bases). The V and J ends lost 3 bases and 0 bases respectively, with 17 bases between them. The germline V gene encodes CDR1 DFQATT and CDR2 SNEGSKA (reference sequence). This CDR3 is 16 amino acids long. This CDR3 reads CSASEGSTKYQETQYF. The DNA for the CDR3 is TGCAGTGCTAGCGAGGGTTCTACTAAATACCAAGAGACCCAGTACTTC.

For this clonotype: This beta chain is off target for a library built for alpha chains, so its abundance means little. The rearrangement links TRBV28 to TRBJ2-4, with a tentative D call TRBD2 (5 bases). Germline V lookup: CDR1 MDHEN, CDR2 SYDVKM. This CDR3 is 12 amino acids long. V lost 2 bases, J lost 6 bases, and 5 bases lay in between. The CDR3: CASSLTRNIQYF. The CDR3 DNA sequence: TGTGCCAGCAGTTTAACTAGAAACATTCAGTACTTC.

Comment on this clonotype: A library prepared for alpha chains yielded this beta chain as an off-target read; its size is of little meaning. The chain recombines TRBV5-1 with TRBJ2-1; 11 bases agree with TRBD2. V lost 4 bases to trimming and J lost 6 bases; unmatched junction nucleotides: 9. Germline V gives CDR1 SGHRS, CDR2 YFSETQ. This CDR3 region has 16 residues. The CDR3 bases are TGCGCCAGCAGCGCACCTCCAGGACTAGCGGGCAATGAGCAGTTCTTC. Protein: CASSAPPGLAGNEQFF.

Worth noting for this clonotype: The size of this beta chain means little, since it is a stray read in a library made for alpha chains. The CDR3 coding sequence is TGCAGCGTTGGGGGACTTTACAATGAGCAGTTCTTC. Translation gives CSVGGLYNEQFF. The gene calls are TRBV29-1 and TRBJ2-1; tentatively, D is TRBD2 (6 bases). The germline gives CDR1 SQVTM, CDR2 ANQGSEA. The CDR3 totals 12 residues. The V gene lost 4 bases and the J gene lost 4 bases, with 8 bases spanning the gap.

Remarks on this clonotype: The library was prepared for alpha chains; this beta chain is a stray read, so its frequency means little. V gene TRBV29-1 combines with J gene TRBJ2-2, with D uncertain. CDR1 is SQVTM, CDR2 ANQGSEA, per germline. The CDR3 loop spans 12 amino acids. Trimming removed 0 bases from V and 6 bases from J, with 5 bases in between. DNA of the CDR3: TGCAGCGTTGAAGATCGGCCCGGGGAGCTGTTTTTT. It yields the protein CSVEDRPGELFF.

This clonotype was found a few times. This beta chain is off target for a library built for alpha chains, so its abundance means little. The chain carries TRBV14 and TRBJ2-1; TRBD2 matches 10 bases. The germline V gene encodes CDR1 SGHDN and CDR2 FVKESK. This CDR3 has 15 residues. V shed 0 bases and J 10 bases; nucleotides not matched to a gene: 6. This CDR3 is CASSQDRAGGPEQFF. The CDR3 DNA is TGTGCCAGCAGCCAAGATCGAGCGGGAGGGCCCGAGCAGTTCTTC. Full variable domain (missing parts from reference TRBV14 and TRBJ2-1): EAGVTQFPSHSVIEKGQTVTLRCDPISGHDNLYWYRRVMGKEIKFLLHFVKESKQDESGMPNNRFLAERTGGTYSTLKVQPAELEDSGVYFCASSQDRAGGPEQFFGPGTRLTVL.

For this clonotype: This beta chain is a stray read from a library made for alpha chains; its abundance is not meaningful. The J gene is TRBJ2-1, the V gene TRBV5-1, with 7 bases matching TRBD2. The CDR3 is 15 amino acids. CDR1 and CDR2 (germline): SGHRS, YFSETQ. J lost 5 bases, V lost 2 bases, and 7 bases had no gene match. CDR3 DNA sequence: TGCGCCAGCAGCTTTACTAGCGCGTATAACAATGAGCAGTTCTTC. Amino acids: CASSFTSAYNNEQFF. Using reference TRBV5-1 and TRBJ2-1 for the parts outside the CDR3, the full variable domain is KAGVTQTPRYLIKTRGQQVTLSCSPISGHRSVSWYQQTPGQGLQFLFEYFSETQRNKGNFPGRFSGRQFSNSRSEMNVSTLELGDSALYLCASSFTSAYNNEQFFGPGTRLTVL.